The sequence of this T cell receptor (beta chain) was determined in a study of blood T cells in healthy people across ages. The second PCR ran about 7 to 12 cycles with a sample-barcoded 5' primer and J-beta primers. Sequencing recovered at least 2.5 million CDR3-containing paired-end reads from each sample. TCRdb recomputed calls from the 5' RACE reads with MiXCR, one row per CDR3 protein. Of over 550,000 distinct CDR3 sequences in the sample, roughly 31% were seen once. There are many counts of this clonotype. Per the germline V gene, CDR1 is SGHRS and CDR2 is YFSETQ. With V trimmed by 4 bases and J by 9 bases, 7 bases remained unmatched. This CDR3 comprises 15 residues.

The TCR sequence derives from a woman of 80 years or more in good health. The chain couples TRBV5-1 to TRBJ2-1, with 13 bases that match TRBD2. Material: blood. CDR3 sequence: CASSETSGGPSEQFF. DNA for the CDR3: TGCGCCAGCAGCGAGACTAGCGGGGGGCCCAGTGAGCAGTTCTTC.